This T cell receptor beta chain is from a study of OX40 agonist ivuxolimab in advanced cancers. General observations from the study: Clones of CD4+ and CD8+ blood T cells grew by week 6 at doses of 0.1 to 3.0 mg/kg.

The table came from immunoSEQ multiplex PCR; TCRdb's copy has only in-frame clones and leaves some out. The profile shows about 50,000 clones, over 75% of them singletons. Notes on this clone: The antigen is unknown.

The source was CD4+ or CD8+ T cells sorted from blood, collected in a trial of the OX40 agonist ivuxolimab. The clonotype was recovered from an adult with an advanced solid tumor such as melanoma, head and neck, liver or kidney cancer.

CDR3 sequence reads: CASAPSGGPDTQYF. CDR3 bases: TGTGCCAGCGCCCCTAGCGGGGGTCCCGATACGCAGTATTTT. J is TRBJ2-3 and V is TRBV6-1; 10 nucleotides match TRBD2. Germline loops: CDR1 MNHNS, CDR2 SASEGT. CDR3 length: 14 residues. V lost 8 bases and J lost 6; bases outside the gene matches: 8.